The 3 T cell receptor beta chains below come from one sample, sequenced in a study of OX40 agonist ivuxolimab in advanced cancers. Assay: immunoSEQ multiplex PCR; the TCRdb copy retains only in-frame clones and omits some. The sample comprises 40,000 to 60,000 clones, about 81% of which are singletons, and more than 5.5% rests with the top ten. The starting material was CD4+ or CD8+ T cells sorted from blood, obtained in a trial of the OX40 agonist ivuxolimab. These receptors were obtained from an adult with an advanced solid tumor such as melanoma, head and neck, liver or kidney cancer.

V gene TRBV28 combines with J gene TRBJ1-5; D remains ambiguous. In germline, CDR1 is MDHEN, CDR2 SYDVKM. Trimming removed 10 bases at V and 11 bases at J, with 21 bases between. The CDR3 contains 13 residues. Written as DNA, the CDR3 is TGTGCCACCTTTGATGCCTCCGGAACGTCCCAGCATTTT. It codes for CATFDASGTSQHF.

This chain links TRBV27 with TRBJ2-7; D ambiguous. The V end lost 6 bases, the J end lost 3 bases, and 15 bases lay between the germline ends. There are 14 residues in the CDR3. Germline V gene lookup returns CDR1 MNHEY and CDR2 SMNVEV (reference sequence). Written as DNA, the CDR3 is TGTGCCAGCAGCACTCGTATGGACCTCTACGAGCAGTACTTC. This encodes CASSTRMDLYEQYF.

The rearrangement links TRBV5-8 to TRBJ2-7, with 8 bases identical to TRBD2. Germline V gene data show CDR1 as SGHTS and CDR2 as YDEGEE. The junction had 14 bases not matched to a gene; V was cut back by 4 bases and J by 2 bases. This CDR3 comprises 17 residues. This CDR3 reads CASSAYLKAGVPYEQYF. For the CDR3, the DNA is TGTGCCAGCAGCGCGTACTTGAAAGCGGGGGTACCCTACGAGCAGTACTTC.